This T cell receptor beta chain is from a study of blood T cell repertoires in COVID-19. Study summary: T cells, B-cell-depleted T cells, or PBMCs provided the cDNA or gDNA that served as material.

Clones were sequenced by immunoSEQ multiplex PCR, and TCRdb holds only the in-frame ones, with some missing. The sample has 48,000 or so clones, around 90% seen once. The clonotype originates from a human donor in a cohort sampled during active COVID-19. Sequencing was done on a sample of peripheral blood.

CDR3 bases: TGTGCCAGCAGTGATGGACTAGCGGCTACAAAGCAGTACTTC. Protein: CASSDGLAATKQYF. The V gene is TRBV2, the J gene TRBJ2-7; 10 bases fit TRBD2. CDR1 and CDR2 (germline): SNHLY, FYNNEI. V was pared by 3 bases and J by 8 bases, with 7 bases of the junction left unmatched. The CDR3 sequence is 14 residues long.